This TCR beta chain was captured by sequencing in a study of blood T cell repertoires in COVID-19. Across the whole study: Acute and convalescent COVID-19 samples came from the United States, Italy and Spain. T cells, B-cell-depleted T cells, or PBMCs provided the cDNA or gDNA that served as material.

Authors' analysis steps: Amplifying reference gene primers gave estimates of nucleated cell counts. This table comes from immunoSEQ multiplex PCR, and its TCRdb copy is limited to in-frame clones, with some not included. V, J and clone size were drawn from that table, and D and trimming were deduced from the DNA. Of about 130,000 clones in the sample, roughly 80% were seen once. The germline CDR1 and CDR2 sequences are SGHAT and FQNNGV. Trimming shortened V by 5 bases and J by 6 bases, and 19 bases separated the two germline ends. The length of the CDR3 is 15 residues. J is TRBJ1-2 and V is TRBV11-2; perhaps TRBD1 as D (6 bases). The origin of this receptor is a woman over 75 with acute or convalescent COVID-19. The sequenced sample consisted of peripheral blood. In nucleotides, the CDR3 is TGTGCCAGCAGCCCCAGGGGAGATCCCTTAAATGGCTACACCTTC. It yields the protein CASSPRGDPLNGYTF.